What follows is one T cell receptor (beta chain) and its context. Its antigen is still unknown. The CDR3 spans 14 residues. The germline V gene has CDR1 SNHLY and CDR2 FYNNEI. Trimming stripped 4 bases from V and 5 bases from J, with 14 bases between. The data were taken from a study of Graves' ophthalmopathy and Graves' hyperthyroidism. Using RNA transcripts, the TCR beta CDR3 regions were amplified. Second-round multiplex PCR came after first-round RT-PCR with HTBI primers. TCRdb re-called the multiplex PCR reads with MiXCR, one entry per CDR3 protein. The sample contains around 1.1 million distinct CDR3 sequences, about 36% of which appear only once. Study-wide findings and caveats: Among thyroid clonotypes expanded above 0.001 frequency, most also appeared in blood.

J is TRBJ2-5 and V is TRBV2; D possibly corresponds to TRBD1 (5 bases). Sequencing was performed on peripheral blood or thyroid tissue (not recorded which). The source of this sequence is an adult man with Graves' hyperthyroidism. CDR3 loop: CASSVRQLTETQYF. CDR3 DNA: TGTGCCAGCAGTGTGAGACAGCTCACGGAGACCCAGTACTTC.